The 3 T cell receptor beta chains below come from one sample, sequenced in a study of Ad26.COV2.S vaccination and SARS-CoV-2 variants. The treatment: about 20 received Ad26.COV2.S at low or high dose, single or two shots; five or six received placebo; per-sample allocation not given. Repertoires come from day 63 after the first vaccine or placebo injection. Clones were sequenced by immunoSEQ multiplex PCR, and TCRdb holds only the in-frame ones, with some missing. The repertoire holds a few hundred thousand clones, with 83% as singletons. The sequencing here drew on peripheral blood, taken in a trial of Ad26.COV2.S vaccine versus placebo. These TCRs come from a person between 18 and 59 years old who received the Ad26.COV2.S COVID-19 vaccine or a placebo.

The chain carries TRBV5-6 and TRBJ1-2; the D gene is possibly TRBD1 (6 bases). Germline assignment: CDR1 SGHDT and CDR2 YYEEEE. The CDR3 is made up of 13 amino acids. V lost 7 bases and J 3 bases, leaving 13 bases between the germline ends. The CDR3 sequence: CASQEGGYYGYTF. CDR3 DNA sequence: TGTGCCAGCCAAGAAGGGGGATACTATGGCTACACCTTC.

The genes are TRBV4-2 and TRBJ1-5; D is possibly TRBD1 (5 bases). V shed 1 base and J shed 0 bases, with 7 bases lying between them. Germline values: CDR1 LGHNA, CDR2 YNFKEQ. The length of the CDR3 is 15 residues. CDR3 sequence: CASSQGQFSNQPQHF. DNA of the CDR3: TGTGCCAGCAGCCAAGGACAGTTTAGCAATCAGCCCCAGCATTTT.

The chain uses TRBV5-1 and TRBJ1-2; 8 nucleotides align to TRBD1. The CDR3 spans 16 residues. J was trimmed by 5 bases and V by 4 bases; bases with no gene match: 13. Germline values: CDR1 SGHRS, CDR2 YFSETQ. The DNA for the CDR3 is TGCGCCAGCAGCCCTTCAGGGGGCTCGGCTAGGTATGGCTACACCTTC. Translation: CASSPSGGSARYGYTF. Drawing the rest from reference TRBV5-1 and TRBJ1-2, the complete variable domain is KAGVTQTPRYLIKTRGQQVTLSCSPISGHRSVSWYQQTPGQGLQFLFEYFSETQRNKGNFPGRFSGRQFSNSRSEMNVSTLELGDSALYLCASSPSGGSARYGYTFGSGTRLTVV.